The rows below give T cell receptor beta chains drawn from one sample of a study of technical replicates of blood from several donors. TCRdb's table, derived via immunoSEQ multiplex PCR, lists solely in-frame clones and lacks some. Altogether 60,000 to 90,000 clones are present, just under 95% being singletons, with the ten largest covering 0.41%. Material: T cells isolated from PBMCs. The receptors were gathered from a human donor in good health. Each CDR3 is given with its conserved first and last residue. A D gene is named only where the DNA matches it firmly. Expanded clones get a size class; other rows say once, few or many, or leave the size out.

J,D,size,V,DNA,CDR3
TRBJ2-1,TRBD1,.,TRBV28,TGTGCCAGCCCACCGGGACGGGACAGGGTTAATGAGCAGTTCTTC,CASPPGRDRVNEQFF
TRBJ1-1,.,.,TRBV5-4,TGTGCCAGCAGCTCAGACAGGCTCAACACTGAAGCTTTCTTT,CASSSDRLNTEAFF
TRBJ2-5,TRBD1,.,TRBV6-5,TGTGCCAGCAGTTGGCAGGGGGTCGAAGAGACCCAGTACTTC,CASSWQGVEETQYF
TRBJ2-3,TRBD1,.,TRBV5-1,TGCGCCAGCAGCTCCTGGACAGGGGGAAGAGCGGGCACCCCGGTGGCGCAGTATTTT,CASSSWTGGRAGTPVAQYF
TRBJ1-2,TRBD1,.,TRBV6-4,TGTGCCAGCAGTGACTCTGACAGGGGGCAGGGCTACACCTTC,CASSDSDRGQGYTF
TRBJ2-2,.,.,TRBV11-3,TGTGCCAGCAGCTTAGTAATTAGCACCGGGGAGCTGTTTTTT,CASSLVISTGELFF
TRBJ2-3,.,.,TRBV28,TGTGCCAGCAGCGACAGGCTGTCTGGCACAGATACGCAGTATTTT,CASSDRLSGTDTQYF
TRBJ1-5,TRBD1,.,TRBV10-3,TGTGCCATTGGGGACAGCCCGAATCAGCCCCAGCATTTT,CAIGDSPNQPQHF
TRBJ1-1,.,.,TRBV11-2,TGTGCCAGCAGCTTAGGGACACCTGAAGCTTTCTTT,CASSLGTPEAFF
TRBJ1-1,TRBD1,.,TRBV5-1,TGCGCCAGCAGCTTGACCACCCGACAGGGGGGTTCTCGCACTGAAGCTTTCTTT,CASSLTTRQGGSRTEAFF
TRBJ2-3,TRBD1,.,TRBV5-4,TGTGCCAGCAGCAGGAGGGACAGGGGGATCGCAGATACGCAGTATTTT,CASSRRDRGIADTQYF
TRBJ2-2,.,.,TRBV28,TGTGCCAGCAGTCATGACGGGGCCGGGGAGCTGTTTTTT,CASSHDGAGELFF
TRBJ2-6,.,.,TRBV11-3,TGTGCCAGCGGAGGTGGGCCAGCTGGGGCCAACGTCCTGACTTTC,CASGGGPAGANVLTF
TRBJ2-7,TRBD1,.,TRBV4-3,TGCGCCAGCAGCCTGGGCGGGACAGGGAGTTACGAGCAGTACTTC,CASSLGGTGSYEQYF
TRBJ2-7,TRBD2,.,TRBV7-6,TGTGCCAGCAGCTTACTAGCGGGAGGGAACGAGCAGTACTTC,CASSLLAGGNEQYF
TRBJ2-1,TRBD2,once,TRBV11-3,TGTGCCAGCAGCTTAGTTACTAGCGGGAGGCTCAATGAGCAGTTCTTC,CASSLVTSGRLNEQFF
TRBJ2-7,.,.,TRBV6-6,TGTGCCAGCAGTCTTTCCGAGGCCTACGAGCAGTACTTC,CASSLSEAYEQYF
TRBJ1-2,.,.,TRBV7-9,TGTGCCAGCAGCTTATATGTCCACTCAAACTATGGCTACACCTTC,CASSLYVHSNYGYTF
TRBJ2-7,TRBD2,.,TRBV6-1,TGTGCCAGCAGAGGGACTAGCGGGAAGTACGAGCAGTACTTC,CASRGTSGKYEQYF
TRBJ2-5,.,.,TRBV9,TGTGCCAGCAGCGTAGGATACGGGGGTACAGAAGAGACCCAGTACTTC,CASSVGYGGTEETQYF
TRBJ2-2,TRBD2,.,TRBV9,TGTGCCAGCAGCGTTTCTAGCGGGGAACCCGGGGAGCTGTTTTTT,CASSVSSGEPGELFF
TRBJ1-1,TRBD1,few,TRBV19,TGTGCCAGTACCTATCAGGGGGGTCACACTGAAGCTTTCTTT,CASTYQGGHTEAFF
TRBJ1-2,.,.,TRBV6-4,TGTGCCAGCAGTGACTCGAAACAGGATCTTTACTATGGCTACACCTTC,CASSDSKQDLYYGYTF
TRBJ1-5,.,.,TRBV5-6,TGTGCCAGCAGCTTGGCCTTAGATCAGCCCCAGCATTTT,CASSLALDQPQHF
TRBJ1-3,TRBD1,few,TRBV19,TGTGCCAGTAGTACCCAGACAGGGGGAAACACCATATATTTT,CASSTQTGGNTIYF
TRBJ1-3,.,.,TRBV2,TGTGCCAGCAGTGAGGATCAGGGACTATTCTCTGGAAACACCATATATTTT,CASSEDQGLFSGNTIYF
TRBJ2-7,.,.,TRBV28,TGTGCCAGCGCAACCAGCGGATTATCCTACGAGCAGTACTTC,CASATSGLSYEQYF
TRBJ1-1,TRBD1,few,TRBV4-1,TGCGCCAGCAGCTCCCCGGGACAGGGGATGAACACTGAAGCTTTCTTT,CASSSPGQGMNTEAFF
TRBJ1-4,.,.,TRBV27,TGTGCCAGCAGTTTATTCCTGGGCTTGAATGAAAAACTGTTTTTT,CASSLFLGLNEKLFF
TRBJ2-7,.,.,TRBV10-3,TGTGCCATCAGTGTAGAGAGCTACTCCTACGAGCAGTACTTC,CAISVESYSYEQYF
TRBJ2-7,TRBD1,.,TRBV6-1,TGTGCCAGCAGTGCGGGACAGAACTACGAGCAGTACTTC,CASSAGQNYEQYF
TRBJ2-1,TRBD2,.,TRBV4-2,TGTGCCAGCAGCGCTATAGCGGGGGGATACAATGAGCAGTTCTTC,CASSAIAGGYNEQFF
TRBJ1-1,.,once,TRBV27,TGTGCCAGCAGTTTCCACAGGGCGGGTGAAGCTTTCTTT,CASSFHRAGEAFF
TRBJ2-3,TRBD1,.,TRBV4-1,TGCGCCAGCAGCCAAGAGGTTCAGGGGGCGTCCTCAGATACGCAGTATTTT,CASSQEVQGASSDTQYF
TRBJ2-7,.,.,TRBV2,TGTGCCAGCCAGACAATACAGGGAAATAGGGAGCAGTACTTC,CASQTIQGNREQYF
TRBJ1-1,TRBD1,.,TRBV4-2,TGTGCCAGCAGCTTCGACTCGGGACAGGGCATGAACACTGAAGCTTTCTTT,CASSFDSGQGMNTEAFF
TRBJ2-7,TRBD2,.,TRBV23-1,TGCGCCAGCAGTCAATCTTGGCGGGGGGACTACGAGCAGTACTTC,CASSQSWRGDYEQYF
TRBJ2-1,.,.,TRBV5-1,TGCGCCAGCAGCGAGGTCGCTAGCTCCTACAATGAGCAGTTCTTC,CASSEVASSYNEQFF
TRBJ2-1,TRBD2,once,TRBV11-2,TGTGCCAGCAGCTTAGGTAGCGGGAGAAGTAAGTTCTTC,CASSLGSGRSKFF
TRBJ2-7,.,once,TRBV27,TGTGCCAGCAGCGGGAGCTACGACGAGCAGTACTTC,CASSGSYDEQYF
TRBJ2-5,.,.,TRBV2,TGTGCCAGTACCCTCTCAAAGACAGGACACACAATCCAAGAGACCCAGTACTTC,CASTLSKTGHTIQETQYF
TRBJ2-1,.,.,TRBV5-4,TGTGCCAGCAGCTTTCCGCGGGATGCGGAGAATGAGCAGTTCTTC,CASSFPRDAENEQFF
TRBJ2-3,.,.,TRBV14,TGTGCCAGCAGTCAAGTTAGCGGCACAGATACGCAGTATTTT,CASSQVSGTDTQYF
TRBJ1-5,TRBD1,.,TRBV29-1,TGCAGCGTTGCGCTTGGGACAGGGGATAATCAGCCCCAGCATTTT,CSVALGTGDNQPQHF
TRBJ2-2,.,.,TRBV6-6,TGTGCCAGCTCCGGGGGAGCTTATAACACCGGGGAGCTGTTTTTT,CASSGGAYNTGELFF
TRBJ2-3,.,.,TRBV28,TGTGCCAGCAGCGTTATTGGAGGAGATACGCAGTATTTT,CASSVIGGDTQYF
TRBJ2-7,TRBD1,.,TRBV2,TGTGCCAGCGCGCCGGACAGGCCTTCCTACGAGCAGTACTTC,CASAPDRPSYEQYF
TRBJ2-3,TRBD2,.,TRBV5-6,TGTGCCAGCAGCTCCGGTAGCGGGAGCACAGATACGCAGTATTTT,CASSSGSGSTDTQYF
TRBJ1-2,.,.,TRBV19,TGTGCCAGTAGTACAGCGTATTATGGCTACACCTTC,CASSTAYYGYTF